This TCR beta chain was captured by sequencing in a study of post-analysis software for immune sequencing data (dated by TCRdb to between 2015 and 2016). Concerning the study at large: Recorded disease courses included relapsing-remitting, secondary progressive and progressive-relapsing multiple sclerosis, with some patients lacking subtype annotation. Patient repertoires were compared against about a dozen previously published healthy control repertoires from donors aged roughly 6 to 26 years. A subset of samples was prepared in parallel using single-end sample barcoding, then pooled and co-amplified after Illumina adapter ligation. Study-level results and caveats: Strong co-clustering of samples prepared in the same batch was shown by direct clustering with F measure, prompting a batch-effect correction. Multiple sclerosis patients had significantly lower normalized Chao1 diversity than controls, a result that suggests substantial peripheral T-cell clonal expansion. The multiple sclerosis patient group was slightly younger than the control group. Significantly higher frequencies in patients than in controls were found for roughly 5 TRBV segments, including TRBV5-6, TRBV5-1 and TRBV20-1.

Note on this clonotype: Its binding antigen is unknown. Base qualities are missing; no much larger clone stands one base away.

TCR beta repertoires were profiled from peripheral blood of approximately 13 young patients with multiple sclerosis to demonstrate the VDJtools post-analysis software. Multiple sclerosis patients were children and adolescents aged about 6 to 16 years. Per the germline V gene, MNHEY is the CDR1 and SVGAGI is the CDR2. A distance of 13 bases separates the germline ends of V and J, which lose 6 bases and 0 bases respectively. The CDR3 numbers 15 residues from cysteine through phenylalanine. Only CDR3 DNA remains: 45 bases, in frame from the first base. Library construction relied on PCR. The instrument given in TCRdb is Illumina HiSeq 2500. Unique molecular identifiers were incorporated into TCR beta cDNA libraries to reduce PCR and sequencing biases. Roughly 500,000 cDNA molecules were obtained for every 1 to 10 million input T cells, so each molecule roughly corresponded to one T cell. The patient libraries were prepared and sequenced using the same protocol as the earlier healthy control dataset. Samples belonging to the same batch were prepared together, multiplexed and sequenced on a shared HiSeq lane. The paper's data handling went like this. Raw barcoded reads were processed with MIGEC, discarding single-read molecular identifier groups before consensus assembly and CDR3 extraction. Clonotype tables were post-analysed with VDJtools, and diversity was normalized by down-sampling all datasets to the smallest sample size. In repertoire overlap clustering, CDR3 amino acid sequences, but not nucleotide sequences, were matched to correct batch-related cross-sample contamination. TCRdb reprocessed the public reads (quality trimming at Q25 with fastp, clone calling with MiXCR) and kept in-frame beta chains. Entries are consolidated by CDR3 protein sequence, retaining the most common genes and DNA. TCRdb, not the authors, supplied the V and J calls. The sample has approximately 690,000 distinct CDR3 sequences on record, 59% of them singletons. The top ten hold about 11% of the sample.

This clonotype was sampled from a girl aged 2 to 9 with multiple sclerosis. The sequencing input was blood. The receptor chain draws on TRBV6-5 and TRBJ2-3; TRBD1 is perhaps the D gene, given 5 matching bases. The CDR3 protein sequence reads: CASRIDSVSTDTQYF. The DNA reads as follows: TGTGCCAGCAGAATTGACAGCGTGAGCACAGATACGCAGTATTTT.